Shown below are 10 T cell receptor beta chains from a single sample sequenced in a study of Ad26.COV2.S vaccination and SARS-CoV-2 variants. Some clones are missing from TCRdb's copy, which holds only in-frame ones; the method was immunoSEQ multiplex PCR. This table has around 340,000 clones, around 88% appearing once. Treatment noted: 15 to 20 received Ad26.COV2.S at low or high dose, single or two shots; several received placebo; per-sample allocation not given. Sampling was done on day 63 after the first vaccine or placebo injection. The sequencing used peripheral blood, collected in a trial of Ad26.COV2.S vaccine versus placebo. These receptors were taken from a person aged 18-60 years who received the Ad26.COV2.S COVID-19 vaccine or a placebo.

V usage is TRBV19 and J usage is TRBJ1-5; D gene uncertain. The CDR3 is 14 amino acids. CDR1 is LNHDA and CDR2 is SQIVND in the germline V gene (reference sequence). Trimming pared 0 bases from V and 6 bases from J, leaving 9 bases between. The chain's CDR3 is CASSIDEGSQPQHF. In DNA form, the CDR3 reads TGTGCCAGTAGTATAGATGAGGGATCTCAGCCCCAGCATTTT.

The chain combines TRBV6-5 with TRBJ2-2, with unresolved D. V was trimmed by 5 bases and J by 7 bases, leaving 17 bases between them. Germline CDR1 is MNHEY and CDR2 is SVGAGI. The length of the CDR3 is 15 residues. The CDR3: CASSIRAERSGELFF. CDR3 DNA: TGTGCCAGCAGTATTCGGGCGGAGCGTAGCGGGGAGCTGTTTTTT.

The chain employs TRBV5-4 and TRBJ2-6, with unresolved D. V shed 2 bases and J shed 0 bases, with 9 bases lying between them. This CDR3 has 16 amino acids. Germline V gene data show CDR1 as SGHNT and CDR2 as YYREEE (reference sequence). CDR3 nucleotides: TGTGCCAGCAGCTTCATTCCGGACTCTGGGGCCAACGTCCTGACTTTC. This encodes CASSFIPDSGANVLTF.

This chain links TRBV10-3 with TRBJ1-6; D gene ambiguous. Germline values: CDR1 ENHRY, CDR2 SYGVKD. CDR3 length: 15 amino acids. V was trimmed by 0 bases and J by 7 bases, leaving 10 bases between them. CDR3 coding DNA: TGTGCCATCAGTGAGTCGAACGGGAAGAATTCACCCCTCCACTTT. Translating gives CAISESNGKNSPLHF.

This clone was recorded once. The chain has TRBV7-9 and TRBJ2-5; D perhaps matches TRBD1 (6 bases). The CDR3 spans 15 residues. V was cut by 5 bases and J by 4 bases, with 17 bases left in between. Germline V CDR1 and CDR2: SEHNR, FQNEAQ (reference sequence). For the CDR3, the DNA is TGTGCCAGCAGCGAACAGGGACGGTTCGGAGAGACCCAGTACTTC. Its protein is CASSEQGRFGETQYF.

The rearrangement links TRBV5-1 to TRBJ1-2; 8 nucleotides match TRBD1. The V gene's germline CDR1 is SGHRS and CDR2 YFSETQ. There are 13 residues in the CDR3. V dropped 3 bases and J dropped 6; count of bases not matched to a gene: 4. The CDR3 DNA reads TGCGCCAGCAGCTACGGACAGGGCGATGGCTACACCTTC. It is translated as CASSYGQGDGYTF.

As to this clone: Relative to the germline gene, one junction end is altered; a read error may explain this. The chain employs TRBV19 and TRBJ2-5; TRBD1 is a possible D gene (6 bases). Germline V gene data show CDR1 as LNHDA and CDR2 as SQIVND (reference sequence). The CDR3 consists of 13 residues. The CDR3 region is CASSAGEGVRPHF. CDR3 coding DNA: TGTGCCAGTAGTGCAGGGGAAGGTGTGCGGCCCCACTTC.

The chain combines TRBV7-8 with TRBJ2-1, with D perhaps given as TRBD1 or TRBD2 (5 bases each). Germline V CDR1 and CDR2: SGHVS, FQNEAQ. The CDR3 has 14 amino acids. The V end was cut by 1 base, the J end by 9 bases, with 13 bases between. CDR3 in DNA: TGTGCCAGCAGCTTAGAGTTGAGGGGTACTGAGCAGTTCTTC. Translating gives CASSLELRGTEQFF. Together with reference TRBV7-8 and TRBJ2-1, the CDR3 gives the full variable domain: GAGVSQSPRYKVAKRGQDVALRCDPISGHVSLFWYQQALGQGPEFLTYFQNEAQLDKSGLPSDRFFAERPEGSVSTLKIQRTQQEDSAVYLCASSLELRGTEQFFGPGTRLTVL.

The chain is built from TRBV18 and TRBJ2-7; no clear D. This CDR3 comprises 12 residues. V was shortened by 6 bases and J by 2 bases, with 8 bases between the two germline ends. Germline values: CDR1 KGHSH, CDR2 LQKENI. The CDR3 DNA reads TGTGCCAGCTCTCCTAACCCCTACGAGCAGTACTTC. Amino acids: CASSPNPYEQYF.

This clone was detected a few times. The rearrangement joins TRBV14 to TRBJ2-7, with a weak D call TRBD1 (5 bases). This CDR3 comprises 15 residues. Between the trimmed V and J ends, which lost 2 bases and 2 bases, there was a span of 13 bases. The germline gives CDR1 SGHDN, CDR2 FVKESK. The CDR3 spells CASSQHPAGTYEQYF. In DNA form, the CDR3 reads TGTGCCAGCAGCCAACATCCCGCAGGGACCTACGAGCAGTACTTC.